The 18 T cell receptor beta chains in this list originate from one sample, sequenced in a study of blood T cell repertoires in COVID-19. Data came from immunoSEQ multiplex PCR; TCRdb stores just in-frame clones and leaves some out. The sample records some 220,000 clones, 85% to 90% being singletons. Specimen: PBMCs or T cells enriched from blood (not recorded which). The receptor set was obtained from a woman aged 18-30 years in a cohort exposed to, infected with or recovered from COVID-19 (not recorded which).

The rearrangement links TRBV19 to TRBJ1-5; D perhaps matches TRBD1 (5 bases). Per the germline V gene, CDR1 is LNHDA and CDR2 is SQIVND (reference sequence). The CDR3 has 12 amino acids. With 1 base removed from V and 10 bases from J, the gap between germline ends came to 8 bases. The chain's CDR3 is CASSIGRGPQHF. The DNA of the CDR3 is TGTGCCAGTAGTATAGGAAGGGGACCCCAGCATTTT.

This chain uses TRBV7-9 with TRBJ2-2; 7 nucleotides match TRBD2. The J segment lost 4 bases and the V segment lost 4 bases, leaving 0 bases of the junction unmatched. This CDR3 is 13 amino acids long. Germline V gene data show CDR1 as SEHNR and CDR2 as FQNEAQ (reference sequence). In nucleotides, the CDR3 is TGTGCCAGCAGCTGGACTAGCACCGGGGAGCTGTTTTTT. It yields the protein CASSWTSTGELFF.

The V call is TRBV2, the J call TRBJ1-4, with 8 positions matching TRBD1. The germline CDR1 and CDR2 sequences are SNHLY and FYNNEI. V was pared by 6 bases and J by 6 bases, with 3 bases of the junction left unmatched. The CDR3 covers 13 residues. Written as DNA, the CDR3 is TGTGCCAGCAGACAGGGGGACTATGAAAAACTGTTTTTT. Residues: CASRQGDYEKLFF.

The rearrangement links TRBV5-6 to TRBJ1-4; 9 bases agree with TRBD1. The CDR3 extends over 17 amino acids. V dropped 3 bases and J dropped 0; count of bases not matched to a gene: 6. The germline gives CDR1 SGHDT, CDR2 YYEEEE. CDR3 protein: CASSSTGGGATNEKLFF. The DNA of the CDR3 is TGTGCCAGCAGCTCGACAGGGGGAGGAGCAACTAATGAAAAACTGTTTTTT.

This clone has more than one count but fewer than ten. The rearrangement joins TRBV2 to TRBJ2-2; a weak D match, TRBD2 (6 bases). V lost 6 bases, J lost 5 bases, and 7 bases lay in between. The CDR3 runs 12 residues. Germline CDR1 is SNHLY and CDR2 is FYNNEI. The CDR3 DNA follows: TGTGCCAGCAGGGAGGGGACCGGGGAGCTGTTTTTT. Protein product: CASREGTGELFF. Looking up the rest from reference TRBV2 and TRBJ2-2 gives the full variable domain: EPEVTQTPSHQVTQMGQEVILRCVPISNHLYFYWYRQILGQKVEFLVSFYNNEISEKSEIFDDQFSVERPDGSNFTLKIRSTKLEDSAMYFCASREGTGELFFGEGSRLTVL.

The chain carries TRBV7-8 and TRBJ1-1, with a possible D match to TRBD1 (5 bases). V dropped 3 bases and J dropped 1 base, with 6 bases sitting between them. Germline V gene sequence: CDR1 SGHVS, CDR2 FQNEAQ. The CDR3 is 13 amino acids. DNA of the CDR3: TGTGCCAGCAGCTTTCAGGGGAACACTGAAGCTTTCTTT. This translates into CASSFQGNTEAFF.

The chain combines TRBV11-3 with TRBJ2-1; D gene uncertain. CDR3 size: 12 residues. V was pared by 1 base and J by 9 bases, with 7 bases between. Germline CDR1 reads SGHNT; CDR2 reads YENEEA. Written as DNA, the CDR3 is TGTGCCAGCAGCTTAGTTAGTACTGAGCAGTTCTTC. Its translation is CASSLVSTEQFF.

The chain joins TRBV7-3 to TRBJ2-1; no clear D gene. V was cut by 3 bases and J by 4 bases, with 7 bases left in between. The CDR3 consists of 13 residues. From germline, CDR1 is SGHTA and CDR2 FQGTGA. CDR3 nucleotide sequence: TGTGCCAGCAGCTTGGGCAATTACAATGAGCAGTTCTTC. Amino acids: CASSLGNYNEQFF.

The V call is TRBV19, the J call TRBJ1-5; D unclear. Germline CDR1 and CDR2: LNHDA and SQIVND (reference sequence). V lost 1 base to trimming and J lost 9 bases, with 10 bases between them. There are 13 residues in the CDR3. This chain's CDR3 is CASSIGLERPQHF. The CDR3 bases are TGTGCCAGTAGTATAGGACTCGAGCGGCCCCAGCATTTT.

This clone was seen only once. This sequence joins TRBV7-9 and TRBJ2-5; 7 positions agree with TRBD1. This CDR3 is built from 15 residues. V shed 5 bases, J shed 3 bases, and the junction held 9 bases outside the gene matches. Germline CDR1 is SEHNR and CDR2 is FQNEAQ (reference sequence). CDR3 sequence: CASSLRDSFEETQYF. In DNA, the CDR3 is TGTGCCAGCAGCCTCCGGGACAGTTTCGAAGAGACCCAGTACTTC.

The rearrangement joins TRBV18 to TRBJ2-5; TRBD1 is a possible D gene (6 bases). Germline CDR1 is KGHSH and CDR2 is LQKENI. The CDR3 has 16 residues. The V end lost 2 bases, the J end lost 1 base, and 14 bases lay between the germline ends. Written as DNA, the CDR3 is TGTGCCAGCTCACCAGTTACGGGACACCTCCAAGAGACCCAGTACTTC. Translation gives CASSPVTGHLQETQYF.

This chain links TRBV6-5 with TRBJ1-6, with 7 bases matching TRBD1. V lost 6 bases, J lost 7 bases, and 3 bases stayed unmatched. CDR3 length: 13 residues. Germline CDR1 and CDR2: MNHEY and SVGAGI. The CDR3 sequence is CASRGGGNSPLHF. CDR3 nucleotide sequence: TGTGCCAGCAGAGGGGGCGGGAATTCACCCCTCCACTTT.

The V gene is TRBV6-1, the J gene TRBJ2-7; 7 positions match TRBD1. With 3 bases clipped from V and 0 bases from J, the junction kept 8 bases outside the gene matches. The CDR3 runs to 16 residues. Germline CDR1 is MNHNS and CDR2 is SASEGT. The CDR3 spells CASSDDRDFSSYEQYF. Here the CDR3 DNA reads TGTGCCAGCAGTGATGACAGGGATTTTAGCTCCTACGAGCAGTACTTC.

The genes are TRBV11-3 and TRBJ2-1; 11 bases are a match to TRBD2. This CDR3 region has 16 residues. V lost 5 bases, J lost 7 bases, and 10 bases stayed unmatched. The germline V gene encodes CDR1 SGHNT and CDR2 YENEEA. For the CDR3, the DNA is TGTGCCAGCAGCCACCGGACTAGCGGGTTCCCAAATGAGCAGTTCTTC. Protein sequence: CASSHRTSGFPNEQFF.

This rearrangement joins TRBV7-8 to TRBJ1-4, with D possibly TRBD1 on 6 matching bases. V was pared by 1 base and J by 4 bases, with 22 bases between. The germline CDR1 and CDR2 sequences are SGHVS and FQNEAQ. CDR3 size: 19 residues. The CDR3 sequence is CASSLVWGLSRLNNEKLFF. The CDR3 DNA sequence: TGTGCCAGCAGCTTAGTGTGGGGGCTATCTCGTTTAAATAATGAAAAACTGTTTTTT.

V and J are TRBV6-7 and TRBJ2-2; TRBD2 matches at 8 bases. TRBV6-7 counts as an open reading frame of uncertain function. The CDR3 extends over 15 amino acids. Losses at the gene ends were 6 bases for V and 3 bases for J; bases not matched to a gene: 6. CDR3 coding DNA: TGTGCCAGCAGCCCCACTAGCGGTGACACCGGGGAGCTGTTTTTT. Translating it yields CASSPTSGDTGELFF.

As to this clone: The same CDR3 can be traced to other DNA sequences in this sample. The chain uses TRBV6-5 and TRBJ2-1; unclear D gene. The CDR3 loop spans 14 amino acids. Germline V gives CDR1 MNHEY, CDR2 SVGAGI. Trimming removed 0 bases from V and 3 bases from J, with 6 bases in between. The CDR3 DNA sequence: TGTGCCAGCAGTTACTCTCGTGTCTACAATGAGCAGTTCTTC. It specifies CASSYSRVYNEQFF.

This sequence joins TRBV27 and TRBJ1-6, with a tentative D call TRBD1 (5 bases). Germline V gives CDR1 MNHEY, CDR2 SMNVEV (reference sequence). Trimming stripped 4 bases from V and 6 bases from J, with 16 bases between. The CDR3 loop spans 16 amino acids. CDR3 region: CASSSLQGASNSPLHF. The CDR3 coding sequence is TGTGCCAGCAGTTCCCTTCAGGGTGCCTCTAATTCACCCCTCCACTTT.